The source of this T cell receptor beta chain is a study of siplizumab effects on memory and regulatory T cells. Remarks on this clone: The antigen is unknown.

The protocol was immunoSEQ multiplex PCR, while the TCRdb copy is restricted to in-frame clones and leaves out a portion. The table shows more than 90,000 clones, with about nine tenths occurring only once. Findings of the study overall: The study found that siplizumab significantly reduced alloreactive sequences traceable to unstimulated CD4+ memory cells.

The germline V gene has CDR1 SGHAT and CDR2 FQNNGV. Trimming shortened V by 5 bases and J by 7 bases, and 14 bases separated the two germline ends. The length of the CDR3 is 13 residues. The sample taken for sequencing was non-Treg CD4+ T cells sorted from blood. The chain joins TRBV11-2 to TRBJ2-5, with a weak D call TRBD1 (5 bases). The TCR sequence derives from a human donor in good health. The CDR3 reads CASSPQGFGTQYF. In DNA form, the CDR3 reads TGTGCCAGCAGCCCCCAGGGATTCGGGACCCAGTACTTC.